Each of the 23 T cell receptor beta chains below was sequenced from the same sample in a study of OX40 agonist ivuxolimab in advanced cancers. The repertoire was sequenced with immunoSEQ multiplex PCR; TCRdb's copy has only in-frame clones and lacks some. The sample lists some 66,000 clones, around nine tenths occurring once. The sequenced sample was CD4+ or CD8+ T cells sorted from blood, obtained in a trial of the OX40 agonist ivuxolimab. These receptors came from an adult with an advanced solid tumor such as melanoma, head and neck, liver or kidney cancer.

The rearrangement links TRBV6-1 to TRBJ2-1; 7 bases line up with TRBD2. The CDR3 consists of 14 residues. CDR1 and CDR2 from the germline V gene are MNHNS and SASEGT. V trimming: 4 bases; J trimming: 8 bases; junction bases outside the gene matches: 8. The CDR3 bases are TGTGCCAGCAGTGTCGAAGCGGGGTCCTATGAGCAGTTCTTC. It codes for CASSVEAGSYEQFF.

The chain has TRBV19 and TRBJ2-1, with 9 bases lining up with TRBD1. Germline values: CDR1 LNHDA, CDR2 SQIVND (reference sequence). CDR3 length equals 16 residues. With V trimmed by 5 bases and J by 2 bases, 7 bases remained unmatched. The DNA of the CDR3 is TGTGCCAGTAGTCCCGGGACAGGGAGCCCCTACAATGAGCAGTTCTTC. Translated, it gives CASSPGTGSPYNEQFF.

The chain is built from TRBV5-6 and TRBJ2-1; TRBD1 is a possible D gene (5 bases). The CDR3 covers 11 residues. V was pared by 1 base and J by 9 bases, with 5 bases between. Germline assignment: CDR1 SGHDT and CDR2 YYEEEE. CDR3 nucleotide sequence: TGTGCCAGCAGCTTGAGGGGTGAGCAGTTCTTC. Protein product: CASSLRGEQFF.

This sequence joins TRBV6-1 and TRBJ1-1, with TRBD1 matching 7 bases. This CDR3 comprises 15 residues. The V and J ends lost 6 bases and 0 bases, in that order; junction bases with no gene match: 7. Germline CDR1 reads MNHNS; CDR2 reads SASEGT. CDR3 DNA sequence: TGTGCCAGCAGCGCCGGGGACAGTATGAACACTGAAGCTTTCTTT. Its translation: CASSAGDSMNTEAFF.

In DNA form, the CDR3 reads TGCGCCAGCAGCTTGGCGGCCACCGGGGAGCTGTTTTTT. This translates into CASSLAATGELFF. The J gene is TRBJ2-2, the V gene TRBV5-1, with D unresolved. Germline CDR1 SGHRS, CDR2 YFSETQ. V dropped 0 bases and J dropped 4 bases, with 4 bases sitting between them. The CDR3 extends over 13 amino acids.

The chain is built from TRBV28 and TRBJ2-4; 7 nucleotides match TRBD1. The V gene end was trimmed by 7 bases and the J gene end by 1 base; junction bases not matched to a gene: 7. This CDR3 has 15 amino acids. The germline gives CDR1 MDHEN, CDR2 SYDVKM. The CDR3 DNA follows: TGTGCCAGCAAAACAGGGGAGCGGGCCAAAAACATTCAGTACTTC. Amino acids: CASKTGERAKNIQYF.

The rearrangement links TRBV27 to TRBJ2-7; D gene unclear. Germline V gene data show CDR1 as MNHEY and CDR2 as SMNVEV (reference sequence). CDR3 length: 15 amino acids. Trimming took 5 bases from V and 3 from J, leaving 17 bases between them. In DNA, the CDR3 is TGTGCCAGCAGTCCAACATTCAGGCCGAACTACGAGCAGTACTTC. It specifies CASSPTFRPNYEQYF.

This chain joins TRBV7-8 and TRBJ1-1; the D is unclear. V was shortened by 2 bases and J by 3 bases, with 7 bases between the two germline ends. The CDR3 spans 13 residues. Germline V gene sequence: CDR1 SGHVS, CDR2 FQNEAQ. For the CDR3, the DNA is TGTGCCAGCAGCTTATTTCACCACACTGAAGCTTTCTTT. The encoded protein is CASSLFHHTEAFF.

The chain carries TRBV19 and TRBJ1-1, with TRBD1 matching over 9 bases. Unmatched junction bases numbered 5, after V lost 3 bases and J lost 6 bases. Germline V gene lookup returns CDR1 LNHDA and CDR2 SQIVND (reference sequence). CDR3 size: 14 residues. CDR3 residues: CASSIKGQGAEAFF. CDR3 nucleotides: TGTGCCAGTAGTATCAAGGGACAGGGAGCTGAAGCTTTCTTT.

This sequence joins TRBV19 and TRBJ2-7; TRBD2 matches 14 bases. This CDR3 has 15 residues. The ends lost 4 bases at V and 6 bases at J; junction bases unmatched: 5. Germline loops: CDR1 LNHDA, CDR2 SQIVND (reference sequence). In DNA, the CDR3 is TGTGCCAGTAGTAGGGGACTAGCGGGAGTAGGCGAGCAGTACTTC. It translates to CASSRGLAGVGEQYF.

The V gene is TRBV4-1, the J gene TRBJ2-3; 9 nucleotides align to TRBD1. Germline CDR1 MGHRA, CDR2 YSYEKL. V gave up 0 bases and J gave up 6 bases; unmatched junction bases: 4. CDR3 length equals 15 residues. CDR3 region: CASSQDGTGTDTQYF. CDR3 DNA: TGCGCCAGCAGCCAAGATGGGACAGGGACGGATACGCAGTATTTT.

The chain combines TRBV6-1 with TRBJ1-6; TRBD1 agrees at 7 bases. The CDR3 loop spans 14 amino acids. Germline trimming cut 7 bases from V and 10 bases from J; bases unmatched to any gene: 10. Germline V gene lookup returns CDR1 MNHNS and CDR2 SASEGT. CDR3 bases: TGTGCCAGCACCATAAGGGACAGTCGGTCACCCCTCCACTTT. It is translated as CASTIRDSRSPLHF.

This chain joins TRBV7-2 and TRBJ1-1; D is uncertain. The CDR3 is made up of 13 amino acids. With 5 bases removed from V and 4 bases from J, the gap between germline ends came to 11 bases. Germline assignment: CDR1 SGHTA and CDR2 FQGNSA. CDR3 bases: TGTGCCAGCAGCGCATCGAGGGCCACTGAAGCTTTCTTT. Amino acids: CASSASRATEAFF.

This clone was observed a few times. The chain uses TRBV5-1 and TRBJ1-1, with D possibly matching TRBD1 (5 bases). This CDR3 is built from 14 residues. V dropped 5 bases and J dropped 1 base, with 12 bases sitting between them. CDR1 SGHRS and CDR2 YFSETQ come from the germline V gene. CDR3 nucleotide sequence: TGCGCCAGCAGGCCTAGTCAGGGGAACACTGAAGCTTTCTTT. It is translated as CASRPSQGNTEAFF.

The chain links TRBV7-9 to TRBJ2-3; 8 positions match TRBD2. Per the germline V gene, CDR1 is SEHNR and CDR2 is FQNEAQ (reference sequence). The CDR3 length is 18 residues. V lost 9 bases, J lost 0 bases, and 17 bases stayed unmatched. This CDR3 is CASQSPQSAGGSTDTQYF. The CDR3 nucleotides are TGTGCCAGTCAGTCCCCCCAATCGGCGGGAGGAAGCACAGATACGCAGTATTTT.

This clone was seen only once. This chain connects TRBV12-5 to TRBJ2-5; D unresolved. This CDR3 is 14 amino acids long. The V end lost 7 bases, the J end lost 4 bases, and 16 bases lay between the germline ends. Germline V gene sequence: CDR1 LGHNT, CDR2 FRNRAP. The CDR3: CASVFRAGGETQYF. The CDR3, as DNA: TGTGCTAGTGTTTTTCGCGCAGGCGGAGAGACCCAGTACTTC.

This chain connects TRBV9 to TRBJ2-7, with D possibly matching TRBD2 (6 bases). Per germline, CDR1 SGDLS and CDR2 YYNGEE. This CDR3 has 12 residues. The V gene lost 4 bases and the J gene lost 7 bases, with 12 bases spanning the gap. CDR3 DNA sequence: TGTGCCAGCAGCTTTCCCGGAGGGGAGCAGTACTTC. Translating it yields CASSFPGGEQYF.

The J gene is TRBJ1-5, the V gene TRBV7-9; a possible D gene is TRBD1 (6 bases). CDR3 length equals 13 residues. CDR1 is SEHNR and CDR2 is FQNEAQ in the germline V gene (reference sequence). Trimming left V 7 bases short and J 2 bases short, with 9 bases between. As DNA, the CDR3 is TGTGCCAGCACGCCAGGGGGCAATCAGCCCCAGCATTTT. It is translated as CASTPGGNQPQHF.

With regard to this clone: One end of the junction is discordant with germline, which a read error may explain. The V gene is TRBV27, the J gene TRBJ2-7; 11 nucleotides agree with TRBD2. This CDR3 comprises 15 residues. Germline assignment: CDR1 MNHEY and CDR2 SMNVEV (reference sequence). CDR3 amino acids: CASSNLLAGETYLNF. CDR3 in DNA: TGTGCCAGCAGCAACCTACTAGCGGGAGAGACTTACCTCAACTTC.

V and J are TRBV7-2 and TRBJ1-3; a possible D gene is TRBD1 (6 bases). Trimming shortened V by 3 bases and J by 0 bases, and 15 bases separated the two germline ends. Germline V lookup: CDR1 SGHTA, CDR2 FQGNSA. The CDR3 has 17 residues. CDR3 protein: CASSLSGAGASGNTIYF. The CDR3 DNA sequence: TGTGCCAGCAGCTTGTCAGGGGCGGGAGCCTCTGGAAACACCATATATTTT.

The V call is TRBV4-2, the J call TRBJ2-4, with TRBD1 matching 8 bases. CDR3 length: 17 amino acids. Per germline, CDR1 LGHNA and CDR2 YNFKEQ. The V and J ends lost 0 bases and 2 bases, in that order; junction bases with no gene match: 6. CDR3 region: CASSQESRGPTKNIQYF. CDR3 coding DNA: TGTGCCAGCAGCCAAGAGTCCAGGGGGCCGACCAAAAACATTCAGTACTTC.

The V call is TRBV19, the J call TRBJ1-2; no reliable D call. Germline V lookup: CDR1 LNHDA, CDR2 SQIVND (reference sequence). This CDR3 has 14 residues. V was trimmed by 3 bases and J by 1 base, leaving 9 bases between them. CDR3 DNA sequence: TGTGCCAGTAGTATCTCCAGTTTTAACTATGGCTACACCTTC. As protein: CASSISSFNYGYTF.

The V and J genes are TRBV4-1 and TRBJ2-7; possible D gene TRBD2, 5 bases. V was pared by 1 base and J by 2 bases, with 6 bases between. Germline V gene data show CDR1 as MGHRA and CDR2 as YSYEKL. This CDR3 comprises 13 residues. This CDR3 reads CASSQAAAYEQYF. The CDR3, as DNA: TGCGCCAGCAGCCAAGCAGCGGCCTACGAGCAGTACTTC.